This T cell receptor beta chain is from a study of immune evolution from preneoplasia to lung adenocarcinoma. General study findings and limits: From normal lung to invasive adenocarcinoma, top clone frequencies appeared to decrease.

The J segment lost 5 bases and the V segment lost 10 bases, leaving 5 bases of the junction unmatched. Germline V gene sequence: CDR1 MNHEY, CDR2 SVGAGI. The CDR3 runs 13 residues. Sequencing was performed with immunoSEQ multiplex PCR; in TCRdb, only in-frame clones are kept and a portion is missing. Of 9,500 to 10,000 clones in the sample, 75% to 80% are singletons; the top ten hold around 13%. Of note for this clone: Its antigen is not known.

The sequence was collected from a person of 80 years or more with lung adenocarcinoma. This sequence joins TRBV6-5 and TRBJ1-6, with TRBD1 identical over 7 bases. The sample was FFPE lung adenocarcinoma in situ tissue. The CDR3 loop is CATGQENNSPLHF. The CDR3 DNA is TGTGCCACCGGACAGGAAAATAATTCACCCCTCCACTTT.